The next 25 T cell receptor beta chains were all read from a single sample in a study of shared clonotypes between healthy human individuals. Method: immunoSEQ multiplex PCR; TCRdb's copy keeps in-frame clones and lacks some. The sample includes some 2,400,000 clones, nearly 97% of them seen just once. Material for sequencing was naive CD4+ T cells sorted from blood. Subset: CD45RA+ positively selected. These receptors were collected from a man younger than 35 in good health.

The V gene is TRBV5-1, the J gene TRBJ2-7, with TRBD1 matching over 7 bases. The CDR3 is 15 residues long. The germline CDR1 and CDR2 sequences are SGHRS and YFSETQ. Trimming cost V 3 bases and J 1 base; bases outside gene matches: 7. DNA of the CDR3: TGCGCCAGCAGCTCTACCGGGACAGTTTCCTACGAGCAGTACTTC. This translates into CASSSTGTVSYEQYF.

This clone came up a few times. The chain uses TRBV7-2 and TRBJ2-7; D is possibly TRBD1 or TRBD2 (5 bases each). V lost 3 bases and J 6 bases, leaving 9 bases between the germline ends. The CDR3 has 12 amino acids. CDR1 is SGHTA, CDR2 FQGNSA, per germline. Here the CDR3 reads CASSFPGTEQYF. Here the CDR3 DNA reads TGTGCCAGCAGCTTTCCAGGGACCGAGCAGTACTTC.

This chain links TRBV19 with TRBJ1-3, with D hard to call. Germline CDR1 and CDR2: LNHDA and SQIVND (reference sequence). The CDR3 contains 13 residues. V was shortened by 10 bases and J by 4 bases, with 14 bases between the two germline ends. CDR3: CATSLREGNTIYF. The CDR3 coding sequence is TGTGCCACCAGTCTACGGGAAGGAAACACCATATATTTT. Supplemented by reference TRBV19 and TRBJ1-3, the full variable domain reads DGGITQSPKYLFRKEGQNVTLSCEQNLNHDAMYWYRQDPGQGLRLIYYSQIVNDFQKGDIAEGYSVSREKKESFPLTVTSAQKNPTAFYLCATSLREGNTIYFGEGSWLTVV.

A word on this clone: Different DNA sequences within this sample yield the same CDR3. This chain uses TRBV2 with TRBJ1-5; no clear D. Germline CDR1 and CDR2: SNHLY and FYNNEI. The CDR3 runs to 13 residues. Deletions cut 7 bases from V and 2 bases from J, with 9 bases between. The CDR3 reads CASTGEGNQPQHF. The CDR3 DNA reads TGTGCCAGCACCGGGGAGGGCAATCAGCCCCAGCATTTT.

The sample holds a few counts of this clone. The chain couples TRBV29-1 to TRBJ2-7, with D possibly being TRBD2 (10 bases). Germline V CDR1 and CDR2: SQVTM, ANQGSEA. CDR3 length: 18 amino acids. V dropped 7 bases and J dropped 6 bases, with 34 bases sitting between them. CDR3: CSAGPRGTGKAGGGEQYF. Here the CDR3 DNA reads TGCAGCGCCGGACCGAGAGGGACAGGGAAAGCGGGAGGGGGCGAGCAGTACTTC.

The CDR3 sequence: CASSPRGENYNEQFF. Written as DNA, the CDR3 is TGTGCCAGCAGTCCCCGGGGGGAAAACTACAATGAGCAGTTCTTC. The rearrangement joins TRBV2 to TRBJ2-1; 7 bases are a match to TRBD2. Unmatched junction bases numbered 7, after V lost 5 bases and J lost 3 bases. CDR1 is SNHLY and CDR2 is FYNNEI in the germline V gene. CDR3 length equals 15 residues.

For this clone: Within the sample, other DNA sequences also encode this same CDR3. The chain joins TRBV5-1 to TRBJ2-3, with D unclear. There are 14 residues in the CDR3. The V and J ends lost 2 bases and 0 bases respectively, with 7 bases between them. Germline values: CDR1 SGHRS, CDR2 YFSETQ. This chain's CDR3 is CASSLVPSTDTQYF. The CDR3 nucleotides are TGCGCCAGCAGCTTAGTCCCTAGCACAGATACGCAGTATTTT.

A note on this clone: In the same sample, other DNA sequences code for this CDR3. The V and J genes are TRBV11-2 and TRBJ2-3; D is undetermined. The CDR3 has 13 residues. Germline V CDR1 and CDR2: SGHAT, FQNNGV. V lost 1 base to trimming and J lost 5 bases, with 7 bases between them. As DNA, the CDR3 is TGTGCCAGCAGCTTAGGTCTTGGAGATACGCAGTATTTT. Translation gives CASSLGLGDTQYF.

Remarks on this clone: The same CDR3 is also encoded by other DNA sequences in this sample. The chain employs TRBV7-2 and TRBJ2-5; 10 bases are a match to TRBD2. The CDR3 covers 14 residues. V lost 1 base and J lost 4; bases outside the gene matches: 0. From germline, CDR1 is SGHTA and CDR2 FQGNSA. CDR3 sequence (DNA): TGTGCCAGCAGCTTAGGGACTAGCGGAGAGACCCAGTACTTC. Translated, it gives CASSLGTSGETQYF.

The V and J genes are TRBV13 and TRBJ2-7, with a possible D match to TRBD2 (6 bases). V was clipped by 4 bases and J by 2 bases, with 15 bases between them. Germline-derived CDR1 and CDR2 are PRHDT and FYEKMQ (reference sequence). The CDR3 has 15 amino acids. The CDR3 sequence: CASSSRGGNPYEQYF. As DNA, the CDR3 is TGTGCCAGCAGCTCCCGAGGAGGGAACCCCTACGAGCAGTACTTC.

The chain couples TRBV7-8 to TRBJ1-2; D not certain. The CDR3 runs to 15 residues. CDR1 and CDR2 from the germline V gene are SGHVS and FQNEAQ. V lost 2 bases and J lost 0, with 10 bases in between. CDR3 sequence reads: CASSLMYSSNYGYTF. CDR3 in DNA: TGTGCCAGCAGCTTAATGTACAGTTCTAACTATGGCTACACCTTC. Variable domain in full (rest from reference TRBV7-8 and TRBJ1-2): GAGVSQSPRYKVAKRGQDVALRCDPISGHVSLFWYQQALGQGPEFLTYFQNEAQLDKSGLPSDRFFAERPEGSVSTLKIQRTQQEDSAVYLCASSLMYSSNYGYTFGSGTRLTVV.

The V and J genes are TRBV4-1 and TRBJ2-5; perhaps TRBD2 as D (5 bases). CDR1 and CDR2 (germline): MGHRA, YSYEKL. Trimming removed 1 base from V and 1 base from J, with 16 bases in between. The CDR3 spans 17 residues. CDR3 DNA sequence: TGCGCCAGCAGCCAAGTACTAGGAAAGCTAAGCCAAGAGACCCAGTACTTC. Amino acid sequence: CASSQVLGKLSQETQYF.

The genes are TRBV2 and TRBJ2-3; unclear D gene. CDR1 is SNHLY, CDR2 FYNNEI, per germline. V dropped 6 bases and J dropped 0 bases, with 13 bases sitting between them. This CDR3 contains 15 residues. CDR3 residues: CASRPPFSSTDTQYF. CDR3 nucleotide sequence: TGTGCCAGCAGGCCGCCCTTCTCTAGCACAGATACGCAGTATTTT.

This clone has just one count. The genes are TRBV18 and TRBJ1-1, with TRBD1 as a possible D gene (6 bases). Germline V gives CDR1 KGHSH, CDR2 LQKENI. This CDR3 is built from 12 residues. The V and J ends lost 3 bases and 9 bases respectively, with 11 bases between them. This CDR3 reads CASSPRQEQAFF. CDR3 DNA sequence: TGTGCCAGCTCACCTCGACAGGAGCAAGCTTTCTTT.

With regard to this clone: Other DNA sequences of this sample code for an identical CDR3. J is TRBJ2-2 and V is TRBV5-6; unclear D gene. CDR3 length: 13 residues. Trimming pared 1 base from V and 5 bases from J, leaving 6 bases between. Per germline, CDR1 SGHDT and CDR2 YYEEEE. The CDR3 DNA reads as TGTGCCAGCAGCTTGCAGCGAACCGGGGAGCTGTTTTTT. This translates into CASSLQRTGELFF.

This rearrangement joins TRBV7-2 to TRBJ2-3, with TRBD2 identical over 10 bases. The germline CDR1 and CDR2 sequences are SGHTA and FQGNSA. The CDR3 extends over 16 amino acids. With V trimmed by 5 bases and J by 7 bases, 12 bases remained unmatched. The CDR3 reads CASSPSRPAGGHTQYF. CDR3 nucleotides: TGTGCCAGCAGCCCGAGCCGGCCAGCGGGAGGGCATACGCAGTATTTT.

CDR3 in amino acids: CSVLAGAGGTEAFF. The CDR3 DNA sequence: TGCAGCGTTCTAGCAGGGGCTGGGGGCACTGAAGCTTTCTTT. The rearrangement joins TRBV29-1 to TRBJ1-1; weak D call: TRBD1 (6 bases). The CDR3 contains 14 residues. Germline V gene data show CDR1 as SQVTM and CDR2 as ANQGSEA. V was cut by 5 bases and J by 4 bases, with 17 bases left in between.

Here the CDR3 reads CASSYASGGLRGEQYF. CDR3 DNA: TGTGCCAGCAGTTACGCTAGCGGGGGCCTTCGGGGCGAGCAGTACTTC. The chain carries TRBV6-5 and TRBJ2-7; 10 positions agree with TRBD2. V trimming: 2 bases; J trimming: 6 bases; junction bases outside the gene matches: 10. Germline CDR1 and CDR2: MNHEY and SVGAGI. The CDR3 has 16 residues.

V usage is TRBV5-4 and J usage is TRBJ2-3; D may be TRBD1 (5 bases). Between the trimmed V and J ends, which lost 0 bases and 2 bases, there was a span of 13 bases. The CDR3 is 16 amino acids. CDR1 and CDR2 (germline): SGHNT, YYREEE (reference sequence). In nucleotides, the CDR3 is TGTGCCAGCAGCTTGGGCCAGGGTCCCTTCACAGATACGCAGTATTTT. Translation gives CASSLGQGPFTDTQYF.

The chain recombines TRBV25-1 with TRBJ2-7; tentative D call: TRBD2 (7 bases). Trimming left V 1 base short and J 5 bases short, with 9 bases between. Germline CDR1 MGHDK, CDR2 SYGVNS. This CDR3 region has 13 residues. CDR3 protein: CASSESGGHEQYF. The DNA for the CDR3 is TGTGCCAGCAGTGAATCCGGGGGGCACGAGCAGTACTTC.

The chain couples TRBV7-2 to TRBJ2-5, with D tentatively TRBD2 (6 bases). Germline CDR1 is SGHTA and CDR2 is FQGNSA. This CDR3 spans 15 amino acids. The V and J ends lost 5 bases and 2 bases respectively, with 15 bases between them. The CDR3 sequence is CASSRRGGWQETQYF. CDR3 in DNA: TGTGCCAGCAGCCGACGGGGAGGTTGGCAAGAGACCCAGTACTTC.

About this clone: This sample also contains other DNA sequences that code for the same CDR3. The DNA of the CDR3 is TGTGCCAGCAGACCCGGGACAGGAAACACCATATATTTT. Amino acids: CASRPGTGNTIYF. This chain uses TRBV6-5 with TRBJ1-3; D perhaps matches TRBD1 (6 bases). V lost 6 bases, J lost 4 bases, and 10 bases lay in between. Germline V gene sequence: CDR1 MNHEY, CDR2 SVGAGI. This CDR3 contains 13 residues.

The V and J genes are TRBV19 and TRBJ1-5; D gene unclear. V lost 5 bases and J lost 2, with 10 bases in between. The CDR3 contains 14 residues. CDR1 is LNHDA and CDR2 is SQIVND in the germline V gene (reference sequence). DNA of the CDR3: TGTGCCAGTAGTCCCCAAGGTGGCAATCAGCCCCAGCATTTT. This encodes CASSPQGGNQPQHF.

V usage is TRBV5-1 and J usage is TRBJ1-3, with 7 nucleotides matching TRBD1. The CDR3 runs 15 residues. Trimming at V came to 3 bases and at J to 3 bases, leaving 6 bases not matched to a gene. The germline V gene encodes CDR1 SGHRS and CDR2 YFSETQ. The CDR3 region is CASSYSGGGGNTIYF. In nucleotides, the CDR3 is TGCGCCAGCAGCTATTCAGGGGGAGGTGGAAACACCATATATTTT.

This sequence joins TRBV30 and TRBJ1-1, with D tentatively TRBD1 (6 bases). CDR3 length: 12 residues. The germline CDR1 and CDR2 sequences are GTSNPN and SVGIG (reference sequence). Trimming left V 7 bases short and J 1 base short, with 10 bases between. The CDR3, as DNA: TGTGCCTTCGGGACACCGAACACTGAAGCTTTCTTT. Translating gives CAFGTPNTEAFF. Looking up the rest from reference TRBV30 and TRBJ1-1 gives the full variable domain: SQTIHQWPATLVQPVGSPLSLECTVEGTSNPNLYWYRQAAGRGLQLLFYSVGIGQISSEVPQNLSASRPQDRQFILSSKKLLLSDSGFYLCAFGTPNTEAFFGQGTRLTVV.